This T cell receptor beta chain originates from a study of shared clonotypes between healthy human individuals. TCRdb's copy holds only in-frame clones and misses some; the assay was immunoSEQ multiplex PCR. The sample comprises roughly 2.5 million clones, around nine tenths of which are singletons, and roughly 0.14% rests with the top ten. This clone has a single count. V lost 9 bases to trimming and J lost 6 bases; unmatched junction nucleotides: 12. This CDR3 spans 15 amino acids. Germline values: CDR1 SGHNT, CDR2 YYREEE (reference sequence). The investigators split CD4+ cells into a CD45RA+ naive subset and a CD45RA-negative memory subset.

The sequence came from a man younger than 35 in good health. The chain uses TRBV5-4 and TRBJ2-1, with 10 bases fitting TRBD2. Sequencing was done on a sample of naive CD4+ T cells sorted from blood. Subset here: CD45RA+ positively selected. The CDR3 coding sequence is TGTGCCACTGAAGCTAGCGGGAGCGGGGTCAATGAGCAGTTCTTC. This encodes CATEASGSGVNEQFF.